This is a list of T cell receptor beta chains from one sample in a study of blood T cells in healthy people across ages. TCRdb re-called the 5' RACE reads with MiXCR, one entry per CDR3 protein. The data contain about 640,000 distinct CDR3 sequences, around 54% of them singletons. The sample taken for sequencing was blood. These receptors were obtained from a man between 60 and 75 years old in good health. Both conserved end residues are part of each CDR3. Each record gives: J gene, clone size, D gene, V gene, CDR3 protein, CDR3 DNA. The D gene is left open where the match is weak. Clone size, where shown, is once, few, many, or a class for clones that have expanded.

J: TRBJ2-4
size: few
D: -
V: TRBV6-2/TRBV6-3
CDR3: CASSTPEGKNIQYF
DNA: TGTGCCAGCAGCACTCCCGAGGGCAAAAACATTCAGTACTTC

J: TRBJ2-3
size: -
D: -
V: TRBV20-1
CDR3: CSAREENRGTDTQYF
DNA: TGCAGTGCTAGAGAAGAAAACAGGGGCACAGATACGCAGTATTTT

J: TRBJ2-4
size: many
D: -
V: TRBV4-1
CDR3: CASSQADNIQYF
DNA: TGCGCCAGCAGCCAAGCGGACAACATTCAGTACTTC

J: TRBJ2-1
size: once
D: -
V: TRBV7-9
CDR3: CASSQEEADPGVYKEQFF
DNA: TGTGCCAGCAGCCAGGAGGAGGCAGACCCAGGGGTCTACAAGGAGCAGTTCTTC

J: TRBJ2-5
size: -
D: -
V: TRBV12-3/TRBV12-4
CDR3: CASSFFLGERAQYF
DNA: TGTGCCAGCAGTTTCTTTTTAGGGGAGAGGGCCCAGTACTTC

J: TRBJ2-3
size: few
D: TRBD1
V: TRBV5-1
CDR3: CASSPGQGEVDTQYF
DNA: TGCGCCAGCAGCCCGGGACAGGGGGAGGTAGATACGCAGTATTTT

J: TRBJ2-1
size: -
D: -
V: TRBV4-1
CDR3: CASSQVGTLSSYNEQFF
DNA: TGCGCCAGCAGCCAAGTCGGGACACTAAGCTCCTACAATGAGCAGTTCTTC

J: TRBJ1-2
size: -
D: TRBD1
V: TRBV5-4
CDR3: CASSLSLGTADYGYTF
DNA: TGTGCCAGCAGCTTGTCGTTAGGGACAGCAGACTATGGCTACACCTTC

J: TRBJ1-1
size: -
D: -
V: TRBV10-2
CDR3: CASSATTRGGILMNTEAFF
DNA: TGCGCCAGCAGTGCCACCACGAGAGGGGGGATCTTAATGAACACTGAAGCTTTCTTT

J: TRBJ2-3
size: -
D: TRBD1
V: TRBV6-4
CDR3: CASRPGQGSSDTQYF
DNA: TGTGCCAGCAGACCGGGACAGGGGTCTTCAGATACGCAGTATTTT

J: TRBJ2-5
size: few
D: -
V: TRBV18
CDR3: CASSPSPGSQETQYF
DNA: TGTGCCAGCTCACCATCCCCGGGGAGCCAAGAGACCCAGTACTTC

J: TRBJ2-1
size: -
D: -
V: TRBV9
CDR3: CASSVEQGGYNEQFF
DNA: TGTGCCAGCAGCGTAGAACAGGGTGGCTACAATGAGCAGTTCTTC

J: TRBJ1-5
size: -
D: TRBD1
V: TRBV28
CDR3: CASSLPQGGQPQHF
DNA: TGTGCCAGCAGTTTACCCCAGGGGGGTCAGCCCCAGCATTTT

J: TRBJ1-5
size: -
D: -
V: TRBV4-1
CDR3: CASSHYSNQPQHF
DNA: TGCGCCAGCAGCCACTATAGCAATCAGCCCCAGCATTTT

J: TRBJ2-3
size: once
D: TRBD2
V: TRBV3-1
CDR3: CASTASYSGGASDTQYF
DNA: TGTGCCAGCACCGCATCCTATAGCGGGGGGGCATCAGATACGCAGTATTTT

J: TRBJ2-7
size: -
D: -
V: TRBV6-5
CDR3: CASSPTVFRYEQYF
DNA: TGTGCCAGCAGCCCAACGGTCTTTAGGTACGAGCAGTACTTC

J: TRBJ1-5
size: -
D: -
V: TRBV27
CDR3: CASSTGRTGQPQHF
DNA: TGTGCCAGCAGTACCGGACGGACGGGTCAGCCCCAGCATTTT

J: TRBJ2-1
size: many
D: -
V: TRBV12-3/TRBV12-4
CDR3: CASSLGEYNEQFF
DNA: TGTGCCAGCAGTTTAGGGGAATACAATGAGCAGTTCTTC

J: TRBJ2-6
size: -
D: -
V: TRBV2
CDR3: CASSYGRSGANVLTF
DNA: TGTGCCAGCAGCTATGGACGGTCTGGGGCCAACGTCCTGACTTTC

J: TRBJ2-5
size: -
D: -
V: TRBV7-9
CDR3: CASSLNGGQETQYF
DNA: TGTGCCAGCAGCTTGAATGGAGGACAAGAGACCCAGTACTTC

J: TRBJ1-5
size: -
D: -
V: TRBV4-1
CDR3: CASSQEEGEGNQPQHF
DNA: TGCGCCAGCAGCCAAGAGGAGGGGGAAGGCAATCAGCCCCAGCATTTT

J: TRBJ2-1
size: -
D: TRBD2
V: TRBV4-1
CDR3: CASSQEVSGVYNEQFF
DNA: TGCGCCAGCAGCCAAGAGGTTAGCGGGGTGTACAATGAGCAGTTCTTC

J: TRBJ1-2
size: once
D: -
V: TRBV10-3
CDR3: CAISARGDGYTF
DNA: TGTGCCATCAGTGCCCGGGGGGATGGCTACACCTTC

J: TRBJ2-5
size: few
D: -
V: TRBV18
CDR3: CASSPPTVLQETQYF
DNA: TGTGCCAGCTCACCACCTACAGTGCTCCAAGAGACCCAGTACTTC

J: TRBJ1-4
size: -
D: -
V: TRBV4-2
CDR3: CASSQESEKLFF
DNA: TGTGCCAGCAGCCAAGAAAGTGAAAAACTGTTTTTT

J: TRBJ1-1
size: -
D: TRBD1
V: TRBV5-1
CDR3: CASRLQGANTEAFF
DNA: TGCGCCAGCAGATTACAGGGGGCGAACACTGAAGCTTTCTTT

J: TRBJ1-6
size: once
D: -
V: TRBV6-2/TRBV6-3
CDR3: CASTMDGGNSPLHF
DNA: TGTGCCAGCACCATGGACGGAGGGAATTCACCCCTCCACTTT

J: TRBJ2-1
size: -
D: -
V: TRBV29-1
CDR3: CSVGWERRAEQFF
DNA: TGCAGCGTTGGATGGGAGAGGCGGGCTGAGCAGTTCTTC

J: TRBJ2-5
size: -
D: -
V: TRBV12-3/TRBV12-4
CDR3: CASSRDLMETQYF
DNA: TGTGCCAGCAGTAGGGACCTTATGGAGACCCAGTACTTC

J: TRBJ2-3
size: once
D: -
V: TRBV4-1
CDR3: CASSQLSGPSTDTQYF
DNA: TGCGCCAGCAGCCAATTGTCAGGGCCTAGCACAGATACGCAGTATTTT

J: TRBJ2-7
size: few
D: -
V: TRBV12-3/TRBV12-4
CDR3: CASSFGTSEQYF
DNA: TGTGCCAGCAGTTTCGGGACATCCGAGCAGTACTTC

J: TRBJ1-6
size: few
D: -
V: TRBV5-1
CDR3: CASSLSQRANSPLHF
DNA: TGCGCCAGCAGCTTGTCTCAGAGGGCTAATTCACCCCTCCACTTT

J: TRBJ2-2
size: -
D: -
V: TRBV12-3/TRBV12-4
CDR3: CASSFRELNTGELFF
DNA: TGTGCCAGCAGTTTCAGGGAGCTGAACACCGGGGAGCTGTTTTTT

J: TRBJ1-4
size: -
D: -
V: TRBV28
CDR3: CASSPPQDEKLFF
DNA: TGTGCCAGCAGTCCCCCTCAGGATGAAAAACTGTTTTTT

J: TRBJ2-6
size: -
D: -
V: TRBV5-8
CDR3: CASSLGSSSGANVLTF
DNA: TGTGCCAGCAGCTTGGGGTCATCTTCTGGGGCCAACGTCCTGACTTTC

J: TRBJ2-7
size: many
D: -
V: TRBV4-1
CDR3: CASSQDPGRNEQYF
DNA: TGCGCCAGCAGCCAAGATCCAGGTCGAAACGAGCAGTACTTC

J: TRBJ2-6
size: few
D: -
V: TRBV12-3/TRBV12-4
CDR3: CASTQSGANVLTF
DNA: TGTGCCAGCACCCAGTCTGGGGCCAACGTCCTGACTTTC

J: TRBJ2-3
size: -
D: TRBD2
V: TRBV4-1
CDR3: CASSQEASGPDTQYF
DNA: TGCGCCAGCAGCCAAGAGGCTAGCGGCCCAGATACGCAGTATTTT

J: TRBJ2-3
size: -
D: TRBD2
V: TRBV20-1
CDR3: CSVTGGPVGLTDTQYF
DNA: TGCAGTGTCACGGGGGGGCCGGTTGGTCTGACAGATACGCAGTATTTT

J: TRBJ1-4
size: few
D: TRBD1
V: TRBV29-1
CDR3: CSAAGTGNEKLFF
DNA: TGCAGCGCCGCCGGGACAGGGAATGAAAAACTGTTTTTT

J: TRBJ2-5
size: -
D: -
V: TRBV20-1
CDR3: CSARVGGLPETQYF
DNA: TGCAGTGCTAGAGTAGGTGGACTCCCAGAGACCCAGTACTTC

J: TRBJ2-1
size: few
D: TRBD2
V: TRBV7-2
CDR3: CASSKRGSYNEQFF
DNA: TGTGCCAGCAGCAAGCGGGGCTCCTACAATGAGCAGTTCTTC

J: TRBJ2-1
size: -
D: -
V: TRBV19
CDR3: CASAPPRATYNEQFF
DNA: TGTGCCAGTGCCCCCCCCCGGGCGACCTACAATGAGCAGTTCTTC

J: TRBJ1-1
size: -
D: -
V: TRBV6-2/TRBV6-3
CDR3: CASSSRGVGTEAFF
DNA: TGTGCCAGCAGTTCGCGGGGTGTGGGCACTGAAGCTTTCTTT

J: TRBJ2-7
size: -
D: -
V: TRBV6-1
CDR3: CASSPGSAPLSVHEQYF
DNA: TGTGCCAGCAGTCCGGGGTCGGCTCCCTTAAGCGTCCACGAGCAGTACTTC

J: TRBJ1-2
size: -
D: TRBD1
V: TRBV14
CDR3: CASSHLRTGRRYGYTF
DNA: TGTGCCAGCAGCCACTTAAGGACAGGTCGGCGCTATGGCTACACCTTC

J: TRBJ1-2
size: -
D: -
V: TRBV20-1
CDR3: CSARESGIANYGYTF
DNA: TGCAGTGCTAGAGAGTCAGGAATAGCTAACTATGGCTACACCTTC

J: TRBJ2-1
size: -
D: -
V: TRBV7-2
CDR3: CASSLHLREQFF
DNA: TGTGCCAGCAGCTTACACCTGAGGGAGCAGTTCTTC

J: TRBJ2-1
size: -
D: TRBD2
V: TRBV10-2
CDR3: CAGSEASGEYNEQFF
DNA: TGCGCCGGCAGTGAGGCTAGCGGGGAGTACAATGAGCAGTTCTTC